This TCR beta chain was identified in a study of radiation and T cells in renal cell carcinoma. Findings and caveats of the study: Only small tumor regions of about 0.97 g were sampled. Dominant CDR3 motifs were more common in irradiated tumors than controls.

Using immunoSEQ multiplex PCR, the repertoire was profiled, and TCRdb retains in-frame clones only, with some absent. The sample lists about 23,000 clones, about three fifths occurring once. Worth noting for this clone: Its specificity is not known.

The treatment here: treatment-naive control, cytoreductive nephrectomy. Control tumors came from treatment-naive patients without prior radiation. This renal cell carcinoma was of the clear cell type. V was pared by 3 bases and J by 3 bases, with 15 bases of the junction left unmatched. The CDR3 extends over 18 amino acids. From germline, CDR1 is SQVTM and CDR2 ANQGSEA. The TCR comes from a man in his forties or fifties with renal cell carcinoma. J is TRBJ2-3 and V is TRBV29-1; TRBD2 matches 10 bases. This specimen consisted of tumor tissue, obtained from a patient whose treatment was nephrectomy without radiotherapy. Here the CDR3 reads CSVEGEAGGPRRTDTQYF. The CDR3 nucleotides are TGCAGCGTTGAGGGTGAAGCGGGGGGGCCTCGTAGGACAGATACGCAGTATTTT.